This T cell receptor (beta chain) came from a study of blood T cell repertoires in COVID-19. Study-wide context: Samples taken during acute and convalescent COVID-19 were collected in the United States, Italy and Spain. PBMCs, B-cell-depleted T cells, or T cells provided the cDNA or gDNA that made up the material.

The count of this clone is one. The junction had 3 bases not matched to a gene; V was cut back by 2 bases and J by 1 base. This CDR3 contains 15 residues. Per germline, CDR1 MNHNS and CDR2 SASEGT. In the source study's methods: It was from reference gene primer amplification that nucleated cell counts were estimated. Produced via immunoSEQ multiplex PCR; TCRdb's table is partial and in-frame only. The V and J calls and clone size were taken over from that table, and D and trimming were inferred from the DNA. In the table there are about 310,000 clones, roughly 84% of which are singletons. This TCR was sampled from a man in his fifties or sixties with active or convalescent COVID-19. Material: peripheral blood. The rearrangement links TRBV6-1 to TRBJ2-5, with 8 bases matching TRBD2. In nucleotides, the CDR3 is TGTGCCAGCAGTGAACGGGCGGGGGGCCAAGAGACCCAGTACTTC. This codes for CASSERAGGQETQYF.